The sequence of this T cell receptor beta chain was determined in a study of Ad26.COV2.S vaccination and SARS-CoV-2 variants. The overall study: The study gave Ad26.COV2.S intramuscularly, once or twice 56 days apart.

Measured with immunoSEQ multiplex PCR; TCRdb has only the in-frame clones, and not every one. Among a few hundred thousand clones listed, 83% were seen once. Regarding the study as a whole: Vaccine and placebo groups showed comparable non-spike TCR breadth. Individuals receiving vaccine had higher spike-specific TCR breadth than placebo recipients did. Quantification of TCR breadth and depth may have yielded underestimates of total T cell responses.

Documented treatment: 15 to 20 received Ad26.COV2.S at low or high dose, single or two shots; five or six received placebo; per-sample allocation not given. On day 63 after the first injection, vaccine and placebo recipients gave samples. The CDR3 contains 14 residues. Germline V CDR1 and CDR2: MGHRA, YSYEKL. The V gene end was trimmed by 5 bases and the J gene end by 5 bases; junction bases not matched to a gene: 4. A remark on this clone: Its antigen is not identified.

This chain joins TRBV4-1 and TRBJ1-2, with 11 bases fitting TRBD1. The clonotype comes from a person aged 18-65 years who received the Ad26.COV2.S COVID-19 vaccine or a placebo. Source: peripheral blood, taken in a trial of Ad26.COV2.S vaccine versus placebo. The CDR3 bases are TGCGCCAGCAGCGGACAGGGGGCGGGTTATGGCTACACCTTC. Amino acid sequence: CASSGQGAGYGYTF.